The 25 T cell receptor beta chains below all came from one sample that was sequenced in a study of cytomegalovirus exposure and HLA in healthy donors. 13 Jbeta primers and 60 Vbeta primers were used for the PCR. Assay: immunoSEQ multiplex PCR; the TCRdb copy retains only in-frame clones and omits some. The data show about 55,000 clones, about 84% seen once. Input material: PBMCs. The receptors derive from a female donor in good health and CMV-seronegative.

The V and J genes are TRBV4-2 and TRBJ1-2, with D possibly matching TRBD1 (5 bases). The CDR3 is made up of 15 amino acids. Per the germline V gene, CDR1 is LGHNA and CDR2 is YNFKEQ. V was shortened by 2 bases and J by 6 bases, with 16 bases between the two germline ends. CDR3 DNA sequence: TGTGCCAGCAGCCAACCTGACAGAACAGGAGATGGCTACACCTTC. Its translation is CASSQPDRTGDGYTF.

The chain links TRBV5-1 to TRBJ2-5; TRBD1 matches at 9 bases. The J call is in doubt because the DNA end fits TRBJ2-7 better. This CDR3 region has 15 residues. The germline V gene encodes CDR1 SGHRS and CDR2 YFSETQ. CDR3 amino acids: CASSDGTGLHYEQYF. The CDR3 DNA reads as TGCGCCAGCAGCGACGGGACAGGGTTACACTACGAGCAGTACTTC.

The genes are TRBV27 and TRBJ2-3, with TRBD1 identical over 7 bases. V was pared by 6 bases and J by 7 bases, with 7 bases of the junction left unmatched. This CDR3 spans 13 amino acids. The V gene's germline CDR1 is MNHEY and CDR2 SMNVEV (reference sequence). The CDR3 bases are TGTGCCAGCAGGGAGGCAGGGGGTAATACGCAGTATTTT. It yields the protein CASREAGGNTQYF.

The chain is built from TRBV4-1 and TRBJ1-1; D gene unclear. Germline CDR1 reads MGHRA; CDR2 reads YSYEKL. This CDR3 contains 16 residues. V shed 4 bases and J shed 4 bases, with 19 bases lying between them. CDR3 in DNA: TGCGCCAGCAGCCCATTCTCCCTGGTTGGGAGCACTGAAGCTTTCTTT. Translation gives CASSPFSLVGSTEAFF.

This clone appeared a few times. The chain combines TRBV30 with TRBJ1-6, with D possibly being TRBD1 (5 bases). V lost 8 bases and J 4 bases, leaving 12 bases between the germline ends. The germline gives CDR1 GTSNPN, CDR2 SVGIG (reference sequence). There are 13 residues in the CDR3. The CDR3 region has the DNA TGTGCCGGGTCAGGGCAGTATAATTCACCCCTCCACTTT. This translates into CAGSGQYNSPLHF.

This clone was picked up a small number of times. V usage is TRBV5-1 and J usage is TRBJ2-1, with TRBD2 matching over 8 bases. The germline V gene has CDR1 SGHRS and CDR2 YFSETQ. This CDR3 spans 15 amino acids. Trimming took 6 bases from V and 7 from J; bases not matched to a gene: 12. The CDR3 bases are TGCGCCAGCACCTGGGGTGGGCGGGGGGCAAATGAGCAGTTCTTC. Translating it yields CASTWGGRGANEQFF.

The gene calls are TRBV18 and TRBJ2-5, with a possible D match to TRBD1 (6 bases). This CDR3 comprises 16 residues. V lost 3 bases and J lost 6, with 20 bases in between. Looked up from germline, CDR1 is KGHSH and CDR2 is LQKENI. CDR3 residues: CASSPLQQGAAQTQYF. DNA of the CDR3: TGTGCCAGCTCACCGCTACAACAGGGAGCGGCGCAGACCCAGTACTTC.

The chain combines TRBV7-2 with TRBJ1-2, with D uncertain. The CDR3 runs 14 residues. Looked up from germline, CDR1 is SGHTA and CDR2 is FQGNSA. Trimming left V 4 bases short and J 2 bases short, with 11 bases between. Here the CDR3 DNA reads TGTGCCAGCAGCTCCACGACCGGGAACTATGGCTACACCTTC. Its protein is CASSSTTGNYGYTF. Based on the CDR3 plus reference TRBV7-2 and TRBJ1-2, the full variable domain is GAGVSQSPSNKVTEKGKDVELRCDPISGHTALYWYRQSLGQGLEFLIYFQGNSAPDKSGLPSDRFSAERTGGSVSTLTIQRTQQEDSAVYLCASSSTTGNYGYTFGSGTRLTVV.

The rearrangement joins TRBV27 to TRBJ1-1; 7 positions match TRBD1. CDR1 MNHEY and CDR2 SMNVEV come from the germline V gene (reference sequence). The V and J ends lost 8 bases and 0 bases, in that order; junction bases with no gene match: 6. The CDR3 spans 14 residues. DNA of the CDR3: TGTGCCAGCTCGGGACAGTTCATGAACACTGAAGCTTTCTTT. Its protein is CASSGQFMNTEAFF.

V gene TRBV19 combines with J gene TRBJ1-2; 7 bases line up with TRBD1. The CDR3 spans 12 residues. Trimming removed 8 bases from V and 4 bases from J; junction bases left unmatched: 4. Germline CDR1 reads LNHDA; CDR2 reads SQIVND (reference sequence). CDR3 region: CASWDRVYGYTF. The CDR3 region has the DNA TGTGCCAGTTGGGACAGAGTCTATGGCTACACCTTC.

This rearrangement joins TRBV7-2 to TRBJ2-2; the match to TRBD1 covers 7 bases. The CDR3 has 16 residues. V shed 1 base, J shed 1 base, and the junction held 3 bases outside the gene matches. CDR1 is SGHTA and CDR2 is FQGNSA in the germline V gene. Written as DNA, the CDR3 is TGTGCCAGCAGCTTAGGGGGACAGTTGAACACCGGGGAGCTGTTTTTT. Translating it yields CASSLGGQLNTGELFF.

The chain joins TRBV30 to TRBJ1-2, with a weak D call TRBD1 (5 bases). Germline CDR1 is GTSNPN and CDR2 is SVGIG (reference sequence). V was pared by 6 bases and J by 1 base, with 9 bases between. The CDR3 is 12 residues long. The CDR3 sequence is CACEGVNYGYTF. As DNA, the CDR3 is TGTGCCTGTGAAGGGGTTAACTATGGCTACACCTTC.

The chain uses TRBV5-4 and TRBJ1-6; D perhaps matches TRBD1 (6 bases). Between the trimmed V and J ends, which lost 4 bases and 5 bases, there was a span of 10 bases. Germline-derived CDR1 and CDR2 are SGHNT and YYREEE (reference sequence). CDR3 length equals 14 residues. In DNA, the CDR3 is TGTGCCAGCAGCGCAGGGGTGGATAATTCACCCCTCCACTTT. Its protein is CASSAGVDNSPLHF.

V is TRBV9 and J is TRBJ2-1, with TRBD2 matching over 8 bases. In germline, CDR1 is SGDLS, CDR2 YYNGEE. With V trimmed by 0 bases and J by 2 bases, 1 base remained unmatched. This CDR3 comprises 15 residues. The CDR3 protein is CASSVGSGAYNEQFF. CDR3 nucleotide sequence: TGTGCCAGCAGCGTAGGTAGCGGGGCCTACAATGAGCAGTTCTTC.

This clone is a singleton in its sample. V usage is TRBV28 and J usage is TRBJ1-3; D is unresolved. There are 16 residues in the CDR3. Germline CDR1 MDHEN, CDR2 SYDVKM. V was trimmed by 2 bases and J by 0 bases, leaving 11 bases between them. The CDR3 DNA follows: TGTGCCAGCAGTTTACTCCAGCGCGTCTCTGGAAACACCATATATTTT. Its protein product is CASSLLQRVSGNTIYF.

The rearrangement joins TRBV7-9 to TRBJ1-6; 8 bases are shared with TRBD1. The V and J ends lost 5 bases and 6 bases, in that order; junction bases with no gene match: 3. The CDR3 extends over 14 amino acids. The germline V gene has CDR1 SEHNR and CDR2 FQNEAQ (reference sequence). The CDR3 bases are TGTGCCAGCAGCGCCGGACAGGGTAATTCACCCCTCCACTTT. It yields the protein CASSAGQGNSPLHF.

Turning to this clone: Other nucleotide sequences in the sample specify the same CDR3. The chain joins TRBV2 to TRBJ1-6; the D gene is possibly TRBD1 (6 bases). The CDR3 is made up of 15 amino acids. Trimming stripped 3 bases from V and 0 bases from J, with 6 bases between. Germline V gene lookup returns CDR1 SNHLY and CDR2 FYNNEI. The CDR3 DNA reads TGTGCCAGCAGTGACAGGGGCTCCTATAATTCACCCCTCCACTTT. Translation gives CASSDRGSYNSPLHF.

The chain links TRBV27 to TRBJ2-2; the D is unclear. Looked up from germline, CDR1 is MNHEY and CDR2 is SMNVEV (reference sequence). The germline V and J ends were trimmed by 8 bases and 3 bases, with 10 bases remaining between them. This CDR3 is 13 amino acids long. This CDR3 reads CASLRLDTGELFF. As DNA, the CDR3 is TGTGCCAGCCTCAGACTGGACACCGGGGAGCTGTTTTTT.

The V and J genes are TRBV5-1 and TRBJ1-5; D perhaps matches TRBD1 (6 bases). The germline gives CDR1 SGHRS, CDR2 YFSETQ. CDR3 length: 15 residues. V was cut by 0 bases and J by 1 base, with 8 bases left in between. CDR3 loop: CASSLAGASNQPQHF. Here the CDR3 DNA reads TGCGCCAGCAGCTTGGCAGGGGCGAGCAATCAGCCCCAGCATTTT. Looking up the rest from reference TRBV5-1 and TRBJ1-5 gives the full variable domain: KAGVTQTPRYLIKTRGQQVTLSCSPISGHRSVSWYQQTPGQGLQFLFEYFSETQRNKGNFPGRFSGRQFSNSRSEMNVSTLELGDSALYLCASSLAGASNQPQHFGDGTRLSIL.

CDR3 region: CASSFFGDEQYF. DNA of the CDR3: TGTGCCAGCTCCTTCTTCGGGGACGAGCAGTACTTC. The chain is built from TRBV19 and TRBJ2-7, with D possibly TRBD2 on 5 matching bases. In germline, CDR1 is LNHDA, CDR2 SQIVND (reference sequence). The CDR3 consists of 12 residues. The V and J ends lost 9 bases and 5 bases respectively, with 14 bases between them.

The chain recombines TRBV7-2 with TRBJ2-7; the match to TRBD1 covers 9 bases. The CDR3 consists of 17 residues. The V gene end was trimmed by 5 bases and the J gene end by 0 bases; junction bases not matched to a gene: 11. Germline V gene data show CDR1 as SGHTA and CDR2 as FQGNSA. The CDR3 here is CASSPGSGTGISYEQYF. DNA of the CDR3: TGTGCCAGCAGCCCCGGGTCCGGGACAGGGATCTCCTACGAGCAGTACTTC.

The rearrangement joins TRBV7-9 to TRBJ2-3; TRBD2 is a possible D gene (6 bases). Trimming removed 5 bases from V and 5 bases from J, with 8 bases in between. The CDR3 has 12 amino acids. The germline V gene has CDR1 SEHNR and CDR2 FQNEAQ (reference sequence). Written as DNA, the CDR3 is TGTGCCAGCAGCCCCGGGGGAGATACGCAGTATTTT. Translation gives CASSPGGDTQYF.

This chain uses TRBV10-3 with TRBJ2-7; TRBD1 matches at 7 bases. V dropped 3 bases and J dropped 7; count of bases not matched to a gene: 3. Germline V gene lookup returns CDR1 ENHRY and CDR2 SYGVKD. The CDR3 spans 12 residues. The CDR3 loop reads CAISEQGREQYF. CDR3 in DNA: TGTGCCATCAGTGAACAGGGGCGGGAGCAGTACTTC.

With regard to this clone: At one end, the junction sequence differs from germline, possibly due to a read error. V is TRBV9 and J is TRBJ2-1, with 8 positions matching TRBD2. The CDR3 runs 14 residues. CDR1 is SGDLS and CDR2 is YYNGEE in the germline V gene. The CDR3 sequence is CASSVDGGVRGRIF. The CDR3 nucleotides are TGTGCCAGCAGCGTAGACGGGGGGGTCCGAGGTCGAATCTTC.

This chain links TRBV9 with TRBJ1-4; D not certain. The CDR3 consists of 16 residues. Looked up from germline, CDR1 is SGDLS and CDR2 is YYNGEE. Trimming stripped 2 bases from V and 0 bases from J, with 11 bases between. The CDR3: CASSVFPHATNEKLFF. The CDR3 region has the DNA TGTGCCAGCAGCGTCTTCCCACATGCAACTAATGAAAAACTGTTTTTT.